The present T cell receptor (beta chain) was sequenced within a study of long-term antiretroviral therapy in people with HIV. V gave up 0 bases and J gave up 8 bases, with 8 bases separating them. The CDR3 extends over 13 amino acids. From germline, CDR1 is LGHNA and CDR2 YNFKEQ. The authors ran the immunoSEQ assay, v3.0, at survey level. Produced via immunoSEQ multiplex PCR; TCRdb's table is partial and in-frame only. The sample shows roughly 28,000 clones, 80% to 95% of them seen only once. This sequence was found in a man younger than 35 with HIV. This specimen consisted of unsorted PBMCs, obtained 3.1 years after starting antiretroviral therapy. The V and J genes are TRBV4-2 and TRBJ2-1; D is possibly TRBD1 (6 bases). CDR3 residues: CASSQDAGDEQFF. DNA for the CDR3: TGTGCCAGCAGCCAAGATGCAGGGGATGAGCAGTTCTTC.